This TCR beta chain originates from a study of blood T cell repertoires in COVID-19 (dated by TCRdb to about 2020). Concerning the study at large: Samples from collaborators originated in the United States, Italy and Spain and spanned both the acute and convalescent phases of COVID-19. The sample metadata nearly always contained a de-identified subject ID, COVID-19 status, age in years and sex. The dataset comprised deeply sampled blood TCRbeta repertoires from subjects exposed to, actively infected with, or recovered from COVID-19. HLA class I and class II types, where available, came from metadata supplied by the sample provider rather than from assay-based typing. Samples were obtained from the ongoing ImmuneRACE study (first 160 participants) and from 1,254 subjects provided by 6 global collaborators. The material from the prospective study consisted of cDNA or gDNA derived from T cells, B-cell-depleted T cells, or PBMCs. The repertoires were released in a freely available public database meant as a resource for research on the immune response to SARS-CoV-2.

The V end gives up 8 bases and the J end 2 bases, leaving 10 bases in the junction not matched to a gene. CDR1 and CDR2 were assigned from the germline V gene (reference sequence) as SGHKS and YYEKEE. The CDR3 measures 15 amino acids from cysteine to phenylalanine. The only DNA kept is the CDR3, 45 bases in frame from the first base. TCRbeta CDR3 regions were amplified from genomic DNA using the immunoSEQ Assay, a bias-controlled multiplex PCR. In the original analysis: Within the assay, amplification of reference gene primers was used to estimate how many nucleated cells each sample contained. To quantify the absolute abundance of each unique TCRbeta CDR3 rearrangement, sequence reads were collapsed and filtered. Productive Simpson clonality was computed per sample as the square root of Simpson's diversity index over productive rearrangements. In TCRdb, the immuneACCESS table is reduced to in-frame sequences with V and J assigned. These tables do not hold every clone; where another copy was compared, an unresolved V gene accounts for under half, and the others remain unexplained. V and J calls and clone size are given by that table; D and trimming were obtained from the DNA. The table for this sample lists roughly 260,000 clones; about nine tenths of them were counted only once. The ten largest clones add up to 4% of the sample.

Beyond this particular receptor, the publication reports: The amount of clinical and demographic metadata varied by source and participant and was provided uncurated.

Another Seattle source contributed samples from volunteer blood donors who had recovered from COVID-19. The collaborating institutions used their own protocols to collect whole blood in K2EDTA tubes. For TCRbeta analysis, collaborator samples were shipped as frozen whole blood, as isolated PBMCs, or as DNA extracted from either sample type. As regards this clone: Its specific antigen is unknown. No much larger clone is present one base from it, and per-base qualities are unavailable.

The material sequenced was peripheral blood. This sequence uses TRBV5-5 and TRBJ2-3; TRBD2 aligns with 8 central bases. The sequence came from a man in his 60s who had recovered from COVID-19. The DNA is TGTGCCAGTAAGCGTAGCGGGGCTATCACAGATACGCAGTATTTT. It codes for CASKRSGAITDTQYF.